A single sample is the source of the 11 T cell receptor beta chains below, sequenced in a study of read filtering for tumor transcriptome and immune sequencing. The library was built from about 400 ng RNA with molecular barcoded adaptors for alpha/delta and beta/gamma chains. MiXCR, applied by TCRdb to the reads, yields one record per CDR3 protein. The table has 40,000 or so distinct CDR3 sequences, roughly 15% seen once. The sequenced sample was a population of CD138-negative cells sorted from bone marrow. The receptors here all came from a donor aged 40 or older with multiple myeloma.

As concerns this clonotype: Being one base from a much bigger clone, this may be a read error. The gene calls are TRBV7-8 and TRBJ1-3; 7 nucleotides line up with TRBD1. The CDR3 covers 15 residues. Per the germline V gene, CDR1 is SGHVS and CDR2 is FQNEAQ. Written as DNA, the CDR3 is TGTGCCAGCAGCCCCAGGGGGTTCTCTGGAAACGCCATATATTTT. Its translation: CASSPRGFSGNAIYF.

This chain joins TRBV2 and TRBJ2-7; 11 nucleotides agree with TRBD2. CDR3 length: 15 amino acids. Losses at the gene ends were 2 bases for V and 7 bases for J; bases not matched to a gene: 7. Germline V lookup: CDR1 SNHLY, CDR2 FYNNEI. CDR3 sequence: CASSELAGGLEEQYF. The CDR3, as DNA: TGTGCCAGCAGTGAATTAGCGGGGGGGCTCGAAGAGCAGTACTTC.

This clonotype showed up many times. This chain connects TRBV29-1 to TRBJ2-5; 7 bases map to TRBD2. CDR1 SQVTM and CDR2 ANQGSEA come from the germline V gene. V was pared by 4 bases and J by 3 bases, with 5 bases of the junction left unmatched. The CDR3 has 13 amino acids. As DNA, the CDR3 is TGCAGCGTTGGGGGGGGTCAGGAAGAGACCCAGTACTTC. Translated: CSVGGGQEETQYF.

This clonotype has a count of ten or more. The chain links TRBV6-5 to TRBJ2-2, with D possibly matching TRBD1 (6 bases). CDR1 and CDR2 (germline): MNHEY, SVGAGI. The CDR3 loop spans 16 amino acids. The V end was cut by 6 bases, the J end by 7 bases, with 21 bases between. This chain's CDR3 is CASSRSTAGVGGELFF. The DNA for the CDR3 is TGTGCCAGCAGCCGCTCGACGGCAGGGGTTGGCGGGGAGCTGTTTTTT.

There are many counts of this clonotype. The chain has TRBV10-3 and TRBJ2-1; D unresolved. The V gene's germline CDR1 is ENHRY and CDR2 SYGVKD. The CDR3 is made up of 15 amino acids. Trimming left V 10 bases short and J 4 bases short, with 20 bases between. CDR3 sequence reads: CATAKGTDPYNEQFF. CDR3 in DNA: TGTGCCACCGCTAAAGGAACAGACCCTTACAATGAGCAGTTCTTC.

This clonotype appeared many times. The chain links TRBV28 to TRBJ1-1, with D possibly being TRBD1 (6 bases). V lost 5 bases and J lost 3, with 13 bases in between. The CDR3 has 14 residues. The V gene's germline CDR1 is MDHEN and CDR2 SYDVKM. The CDR3 reads CASSNREEDTEAFF. The DNA for the CDR3 is TGTGCCAGCAGTAACAGGGAAGAGGACACTGAAGCTTTCTTT.

The sample holds many counts of this clonotype. V and J are TRBV29-1 and TRBJ2-1; tentatively, D is TRBD2 (5 bases). Germline V gene lookup returns CDR1 SQVTM and CDR2 ANQGSEA. The CDR3 is 11 residues long. V was cut by 6 bases and J by 7 bases, with 10 bases left in between. This CDR3 reads CSVTGGNEQFF. CDR3 nucleotides: TGCAGCGTGACTGGCGGGAATGAGCAGTTCTTC.

In regard to this clonotype: The junction does not match germline at one end; this may be a read error. The chain joins TRBV7-2 to TRBJ2-2; tentatively, D is TRBD1 (7 bases). The V gene's germline CDR1 is SGHTA and CDR2 FQGNSA. The CDR3 is 16 amino acids. The CDR3: CASKRTGEANTGGLFF. The CDR3 region has the DNA TGTGCCAGCAAAAGAACAGGGGAAGCGAACACCGGGGGGCTGTTTTTT.

This clonotype appeared many times. The chain recombines TRBV5-6 with TRBJ2-1; the match to TRBD1 covers 12 bases. The CDR3 loop spans 15 amino acids. CDR1 is SGHDT, CDR2 YYEEEE, per germline. V shed 2 bases and J 7 bases; nucleotides not matched to a gene: 4. The CDR3 loop is CASSFGTGGLNEQFF. The CDR3 DNA follows: TGTGCCAGCAGCTTCGGGACAGGGGGCCTGAATGAGCAGTTCTTC.

This clonotype was detected many times. This chain uses TRBV6-5 with TRBJ2-7; D is unclear. In germline, CDR1 is MNHEY, CDR2 SVGAGI. The CDR3 covers 14 residues. V was pared by 0 bases and J by 0 bases, with 6 bases between. As DNA, the CDR3 is TGTGCCAGCAGTTACTCCCGGGCCTCCTACGAGCAGTACTTC. Translation gives CASSYSRASYEQYF.

At least ten counts were recorded for this clonotype. The chain links TRBV4-1 to TRBJ2-1, with unresolved D. The germline V gene encodes CDR1 MGHRA and CDR2 YSYEKL. The CDR3 totals 14 residues. Trimming removed 1 base at V and 6 bases at J, with 10 bases between. CDR3: CASSQGAATNEQFF. In nucleotides, the CDR3 is TGCGCCAGCAGCCAAGGGGCGGCCACCAATGAGCAGTTCTTC.